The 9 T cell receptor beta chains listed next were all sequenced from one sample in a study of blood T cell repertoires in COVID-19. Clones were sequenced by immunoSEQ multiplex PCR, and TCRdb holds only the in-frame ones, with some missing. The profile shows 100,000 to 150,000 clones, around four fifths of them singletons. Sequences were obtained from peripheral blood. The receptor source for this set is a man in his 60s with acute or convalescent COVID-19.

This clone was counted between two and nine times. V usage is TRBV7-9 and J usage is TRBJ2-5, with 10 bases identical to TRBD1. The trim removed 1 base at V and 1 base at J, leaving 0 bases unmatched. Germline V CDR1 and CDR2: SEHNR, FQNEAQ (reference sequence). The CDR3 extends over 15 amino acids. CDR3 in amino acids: CASSLGDRGQETQYF. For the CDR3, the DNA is TGTGCCAGCAGCTTAGGGGACAGGGGCCAAGAGACCCAGTACTTC.

CDR3 bases: TGTGCCAGCAGCTTAGGGGGGCTCAACTATGGCTACACCTTC. Translation: CASSLGGLNYGYTF. The chain is built from TRBV11-2 and TRBJ1-2; D possibly corresponds to TRBD1 (6 bases). V was trimmed by 1 base and J by 2 bases, leaving 8 bases between them. The CDR3 has 14 residues. Per the germline V gene, CDR1 is SGHAT and CDR2 is FQNNGV.

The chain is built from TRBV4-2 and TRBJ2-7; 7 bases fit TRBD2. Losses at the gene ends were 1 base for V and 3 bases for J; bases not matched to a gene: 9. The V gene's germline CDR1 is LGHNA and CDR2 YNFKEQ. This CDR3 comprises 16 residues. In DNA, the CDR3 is TGTGCCAGCAGCCAAGCGAGGGGCGGGAGAGGCTACGAGCAGTACTTC. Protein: CASSQARGGRGYEQYF.

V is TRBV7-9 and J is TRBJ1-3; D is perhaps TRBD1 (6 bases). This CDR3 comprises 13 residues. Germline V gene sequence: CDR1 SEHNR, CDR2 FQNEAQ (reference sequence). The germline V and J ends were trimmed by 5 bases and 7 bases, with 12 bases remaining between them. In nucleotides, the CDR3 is TGTGCCAGCAGCGTTCAGGGGAGTAACACCATATATTTT. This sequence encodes CASSVQGSNTIYF.

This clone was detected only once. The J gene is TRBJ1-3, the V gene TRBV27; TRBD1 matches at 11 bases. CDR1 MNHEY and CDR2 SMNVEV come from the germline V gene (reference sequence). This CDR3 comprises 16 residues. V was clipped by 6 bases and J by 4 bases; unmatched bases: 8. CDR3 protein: CASRPWGTGGGNTIYF. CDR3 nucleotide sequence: TGTGCCAGCAGACCCTGGGGGACAGGGGGAGGAAACACCATATATTTT.

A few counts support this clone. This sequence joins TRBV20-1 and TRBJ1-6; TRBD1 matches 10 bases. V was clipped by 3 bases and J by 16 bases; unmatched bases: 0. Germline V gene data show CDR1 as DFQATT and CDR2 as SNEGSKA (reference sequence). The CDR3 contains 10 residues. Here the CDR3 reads CSARGQGLHF. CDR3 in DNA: TGCAGTGCTAGGGGACAGGGGCTCCACTTT.

CDR3 protein: CAISDRTSGRMGPDTQYF. The CDR3 nucleotides are TGTGCCATCAGTGACAGGACTAGCGGGAGGATGGGGCCAGATACGCAGTATTTT. The rearrangement links TRBV10-3 to TRBJ2-3, with 14 bases identical to TRBD2. There are 18 residues in the CDR3. Germline V gives CDR1 ENHRY, CDR2 SYGVKD. The ends lost 3 bases at V and 4 bases at J; junction bases unmatched: 9.

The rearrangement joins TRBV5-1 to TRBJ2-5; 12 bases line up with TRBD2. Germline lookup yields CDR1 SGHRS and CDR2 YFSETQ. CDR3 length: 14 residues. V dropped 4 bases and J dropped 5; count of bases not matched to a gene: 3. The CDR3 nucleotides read TGCGCCAGCAGCGACGGGACTAGCGGGGAGACCCAGTACTTC. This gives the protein CASSDGTSGETQYF.

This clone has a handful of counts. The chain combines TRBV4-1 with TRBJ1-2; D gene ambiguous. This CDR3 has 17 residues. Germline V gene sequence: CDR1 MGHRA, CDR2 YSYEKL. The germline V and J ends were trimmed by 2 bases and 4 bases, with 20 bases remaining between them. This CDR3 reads CASSQIRTGKSSYGYTF. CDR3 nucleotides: TGCGCCAGCAGCCAAATAAGGACTGGCAAGTCCTCCTATGGCTACACCTTC.